The T cell receptor (beta chain) described here comes from a study of T-cell memory formation after mild COVID-19. Study conclusions and caveats: Later expanders leaned toward CD4+, whereas clones contracting from day 15 to 85 were balanced CD4/CD8. The CD4+ clones that contracted clustered mainly within CM and EM, and the CD8+ clones concentrated in EMRA.

Trimming stripped 3 bases from V and 8 bases from J, with 13 bases between. The CDR3 length is 14 residues. Germline CDR1 is SGHTA and CDR2 is FQGNSA. TCRdb used MiXCR to reprocess the 5' RACE reads, holding one entry per CDR3 protein. The sample carries 300,000 to 350,000 distinct CDR3 sequences, over 10% recorded once. A note on this clonotype: Its target is unknown.

The TCR originated in a man between 18 and 29 years old who had mild COVID-19 (a few samples of this study predate the infection). Cell type and time point are not known. The chain joins TRBV7-2 to TRBJ1-4, with a possible D match to TRBD1 (6 bases). What was sequenced was PBMCs or a T cell subset sorted from them (not recorded which). This chain's CDR3 is CASSFSGAREKLFF. CDR3 DNA sequence: TGTGCCAGCAGCTTCTCAGGGGCGCGAGAAAAACTGTTTTTT.